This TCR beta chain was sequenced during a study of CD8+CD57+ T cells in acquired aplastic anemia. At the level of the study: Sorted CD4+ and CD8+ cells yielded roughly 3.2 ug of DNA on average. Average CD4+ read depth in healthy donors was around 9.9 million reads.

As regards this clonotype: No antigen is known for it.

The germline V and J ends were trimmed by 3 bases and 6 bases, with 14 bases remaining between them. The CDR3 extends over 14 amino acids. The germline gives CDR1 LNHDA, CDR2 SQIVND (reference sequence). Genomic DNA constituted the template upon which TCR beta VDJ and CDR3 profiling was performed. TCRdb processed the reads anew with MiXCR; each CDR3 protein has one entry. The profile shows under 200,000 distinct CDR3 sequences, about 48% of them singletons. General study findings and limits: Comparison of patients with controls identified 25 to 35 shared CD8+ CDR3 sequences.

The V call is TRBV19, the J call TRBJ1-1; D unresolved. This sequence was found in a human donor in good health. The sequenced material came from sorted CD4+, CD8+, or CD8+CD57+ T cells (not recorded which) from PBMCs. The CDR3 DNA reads TGTGCCAGTAGTATCTGGCTTAGTATACCTGAAGCTTTCTTT. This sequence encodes CASSIWLSIPEAFF.